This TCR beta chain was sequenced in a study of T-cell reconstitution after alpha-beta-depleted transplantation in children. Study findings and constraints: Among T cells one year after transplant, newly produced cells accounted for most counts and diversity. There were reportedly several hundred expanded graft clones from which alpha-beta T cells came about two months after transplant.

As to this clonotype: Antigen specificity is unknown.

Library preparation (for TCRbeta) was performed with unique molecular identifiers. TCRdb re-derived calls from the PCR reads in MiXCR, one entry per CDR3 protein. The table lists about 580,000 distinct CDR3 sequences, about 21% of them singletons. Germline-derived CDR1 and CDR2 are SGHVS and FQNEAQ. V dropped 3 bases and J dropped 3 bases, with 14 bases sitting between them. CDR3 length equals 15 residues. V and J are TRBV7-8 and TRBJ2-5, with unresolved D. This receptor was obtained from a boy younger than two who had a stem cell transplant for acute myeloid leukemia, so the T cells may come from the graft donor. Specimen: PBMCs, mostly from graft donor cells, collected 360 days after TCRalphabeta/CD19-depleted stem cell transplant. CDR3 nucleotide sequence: TGTGCCAGCAGCTTTCCTGGGGTAGGGAAAGAGACCCAGTACTTC. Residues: CASSFPGVGKETQYF.